What follows are 23 T cell receptor beta chains derived from one specimen sequenced in a study of blood T cell repertoires in COVID-19. The data were produced by immunoSEQ multiplex PCR, yet TCRdb's version contains in-frame clones alone and is incomplete. Here the sample spans 200,000 to 250,000 clones, 70% to 85% being singletons. Sequencing was done on a sample of peripheral blood. These receptors came from a man aged 45-65 years with active or convalescent COVID-19.

The gene calls are TRBV11-2 and TRBJ2-5; 8 bases match TRBD1. CDR3 length equals 14 residues. Trimming removed 5 bases from V and 5 bases from J; junction bases left unmatched: 7. The V gene's germline CDR1 is SGHAT and CDR2 FQNNGV. The CDR3 DNA sequence: TGTGCCAGCAGCATGACAGGGGTTCGGGAGACCCAGTACTTC. Translated, it gives CASSMTGVRETQYF.

The chain recombines TRBV5-6 with TRBJ2-1; 7 bases map to TRBD2. V lost 2 bases and J lost 0; bases outside the gene matches: 5. The CDR3 spans 16 residues. The germline V gene has CDR1 SGHDT and CDR2 YYEEEE. The CDR3 region is CASSFVPGGSYNEQFF. For the CDR3, the DNA is TGTGCCAGCAGCTTCGTCCCGGGGGGCTCCTACAATGAGCAGTTCTTC.

The chain employs TRBV14 and TRBJ2-1, with 9 positions matching TRBD2. The J segment lost 5 bases and the V segment lost 0 bases, leaving 8 bases of the junction unmatched. From germline, CDR1 is SGHDN and CDR2 FVKESK. The CDR3 extends over 17 amino acids. CDR3 in amino acids: CASSQDGRGGVDNEQFF. The CDR3 coding sequence is TGTGCCAGCAGCCAAGACGGGCGGGGGGGCGTGGACAATGAGCAGTTCTTC.

The gene calls are TRBV18 and TRBJ1-1; no definite D call. Germline V gene data show CDR1 as KGHSH and CDR2 as LQKENI. The CDR3 extends over 16 amino acids. V was clipped by 3 bases and J by 0 bases, with 14 bases between them. CDR3 nucleotide sequence: TGTGCCAGCTCACCCCCGGGTAGTTTGATGAACACTGAAGCTTTCTTT. It encodes CASSPPGSLMNTEAFF.

The V call is TRBV15, the J call TRBJ2-6, with D unresolved. CDR1 and CDR2 from the germline V gene are LNHNV and YYDKDF (reference sequence). The CDR3 runs to 15 residues. Trimming cost V 1 base and J 4 bases, with 8 bases left between them. DNA for the CDR3: TGTGCCACCAGCAGAGGGTCGCTAGGGGCCAACGTCCTGACTTTC. It translates to CATSRGSLGANVLTF.

The chain recombines TRBV4-2 with TRBJ2-3; 7 nucleotides agree with TRBD1. The CDR3 is made up of 17 amino acids. Per the germline V gene, CDR1 is LGHNA and CDR2 is YNFKEQ. V shed 4 bases and J 4 bases; nucleotides not matched to a gene: 14. CDR3 amino acids: CASSPAQHRGPADTQYF. The DNA of the CDR3 is TGTGCCAGCAGCCCCGCACAACATAGGGGGCCAGCAGATACGCAGTATTTT.

The rearrangement joins TRBV7-2 to TRBJ2-1; 8 nucleotides match TRBD1. Trimming removed 3 bases from V and 5 bases from J; junction bases left unmatched: 3. The germline V gene encodes CDR1 SGHTA and CDR2 FQGNSA. This CDR3 is 14 amino acids long. CDR3 bases: TGTGCCAGCAGCTTCCAGGGGGCTGACAATGAGCAGTTCTTC. It yields the protein CASSFQGADNEQFF.

The DNA of the CDR3 is TGTGCCAGCAGCGCTAGCGGGAGAAAAGATACGCAGTATTTT. It translates to CASSASGRKDTQYF. The chain couples TRBV9 to TRBJ2-3; the match to TRBD2 covers 10 bases. The V and J ends lost 3 bases and 5 bases, in that order; junction bases with no gene match: 3. Germline assignment: CDR1 SGDLS and CDR2 YYNGEE. This CDR3 contains 14 residues.

CDR3: CASRNRGQETQYF. The CDR3 bases are TGTGCCAGCAGAAACAGGGGACAAGAGACCCAGTACTTC. V usage is TRBV6-5 and J usage is TRBJ2-5; 7 bases match TRBD1. Germline-derived CDR1 and CDR2 are MNHEY and SVGAGI. V shed 6 bases, J shed 2 bases, and the junction held 3 bases outside the gene matches. CDR3 length: 13 residues.

V usage is TRBV12-3 or TRBV12-4 and J usage is TRBJ1-5; no firm D call. There are 12 residues in the CDR3. The V gene lost 7 bases and the J gene lost 9 bases, with 13 bases spanning the gap. CDR3 sequence: CASKQGGRPQHF. For the CDR3, the DNA is TGTGCCAGCAAGCAAGGAGGCCGGCCCCAGCATTTT.

The chain uses TRBV7-9 and TRBJ1-2; 9 nucleotides line up with TRBD1. CDR3 length equals 15 residues. Germline assignment: CDR1 SEHNR and CDR2 FQNEAQ (reference sequence). V gave up 6 bases and J gave up 7 bases; unmatched junction bases: 12. The CDR3 DNA reads TGTGCCAGCAGTCTTACGGACAGGGGATTTATTGGCTACACCTTC. It translates to CASSLTDRGFIGYTF.

The chain links TRBV7-9 to TRBJ2-1; D perhaps matches TRBD2 (6 bases). V lost 5 bases and J 1 base, leaving 12 bases between the germline ends. Germline V gene sequence: CDR1 SEHNR, CDR2 FQNEAQ (reference sequence). This CDR3 has 15 residues. In nucleotides, the CDR3 is TGTGCCAGCAGCCCGCGGGATATATCCTACAATGAGCAGTTCTTC. The encoded protein is CASSPRDISYNEQFF. Using reference TRBV7-9 and TRBJ2-1 for the parts outside the CDR3, the full variable domain is DTGVSQNPRHKITKRGQNVTFRCDPISEHNRLYWYRQTLGQGPEFLTYFQNEAQLEKSRLLSDRFSAERPKGSFSTLEIQRTEQGDSAMYLCASSPRDISYNEQFFGPGTRLTVL.

This chain uses TRBV6-4 with TRBJ1-1; TRBD1 might be the D (5 bases). Trimming took 3 bases from V and 1 from J, leaving 9 bases between them. The germline CDR1 and CDR2 sequences are MRHNA and SNTAGT. This CDR3 is 14 amino acids long. CDR3 residues: CASSEQERNTEAFF. The CDR3 DNA reads as TGTGCCAGCAGTGAACAGGAACGGAACACTGAAGCTTTCTTT.

The genes are TRBV5-1 and TRBJ2-3; perhaps TRBD1 as D (6 bases). This CDR3 is built from 15 residues. Germline-derived CDR1 and CDR2 are SGHRS and YFSETQ. The V end lost 2 bases, the J end lost 5 bases, and 15 bases lay between the germline ends. CDR3 bases: TGCGCCAGCAGCTTTATGCAGGGGTCGGGAGATACGCAGTATTTT. This sequence encodes CASSFMQGSGDTQYF.

This chain links TRBV6-2 or TRBV6-3 with TRBJ2-1; 7 bases align to TRBD1. Germline V gene lookup returns CDR1 MNHEY and CDR2 SVGEGT. V dropped 2 bases and J dropped 9; count of bases not matched to a gene: 7. The CDR3 sequence is 14 residues long. CDR3 loop: CASSYLDRAGEQFF. The CDR3 bases are TGTGCCAGCAGTTACCTAGACAGGGCGGGTGAGCAGTTCTTC.

The chain combines TRBV7-6 with TRBJ2-4, with D possibly TRBD2 on 5 matching bases. Germline V gene sequence: CDR1 SGHVS, CDR2 FNYEAQ. V lost 4 bases and J 1 base, leaving 8 bases between the germline ends. The CDR3 runs 14 residues. CDR3 bases: TGTGCCAGCAGCTCCCCGGGGGCCAAAAACATTCAGTACTTC. This codes for CASSSPGAKNIQYF.

This clone was observed a single time. V usage is TRBV28 and J usage is TRBJ2-3; perhaps TRBD1 as D (5 bases). The CDR3 consists of 15 residues. The germline CDR1 and CDR2 sequences are MDHEN and SYDVKM. Trimming removed 2 bases from V and 0 bases from J, with 9 bases in between. This chain's CDR3 is CASSLPWTSTDTQYF. The CDR3 DNA is TGTGCCAGCAGTTTACCCTGGACAAGCACAGATACGCAGTATTTT.

V and J are TRBV7-5 and TRBJ2-7; the table names TRBD1, a call not compared with the DNA. TRBV7-5 is described as a pseudogene. CDR3 size: 14 residues. In DNA, the CDR3 is TGTGTCAGAAGCTTAGCGGGACACCTATACGAGCAGTACTTC. This sequence encodes CVRSLAGHLYEQYF.

This chain connects TRBV28 to TRBJ1-6, with 8 bases aligning to TRBD1. The V segment lost 5 bases and the J segment 3 bases; nucleotides outside the gene matches: 6. This CDR3 is built from 16 residues. CDR1 is MDHEN and CDR2 is SYDVKM in the germline V gene. CDR3 amino acids: CASSPGQGFYNSPLHF. CDR3 in DNA: TGTGCCAGCAGTCCCGGACAGGGTTTCTATAATTCACCCCTCCACTTT.

This clone has more than one count but fewer than ten. V and J are TRBV2 and TRBJ1-5; perhaps TRBD1 as D (5 bases). Germline V gene lookup returns CDR1 SNHLY and CDR2 FYNNEI. This CDR3 contains 15 residues. With 4 bases removed from V and 2 bases from J, the gap between germline ends came to 12 bases. For the CDR3, the DNA is TGTGCCAGCAGTGGGGGCAGGGTGGGCAATCAGCCCCAGCATTTT. This sequence encodes CASSGGRVGNQPQHF.

V usage is TRBV7-2 and J usage is TRBJ1-5; 7 bases line up with TRBD1. Germline CDR1 SGHTA, CDR2 FQGNSA. Trimming took 2 bases from V and 2 from J; bases not matched to a gene: 3. The CDR3 is 15 amino acids. This chain's CDR3 is CASSLTGQGNQPQHF. In DNA form, the CDR3 reads TGTGCCAGCAGCTTAACAGGACAGGGCAATCAGCCCCAGCATTTT.

The chain carries TRBV7-8 and TRBJ1-5; perhaps TRBD1 as D (5 bases). V was trimmed by 3 bases and J by 6 bases, leaving 18 bases between them. This CDR3 has 16 amino acids. Germline CDR1 and CDR2: SGHVS and FQNEAQ. In nucleotides, the CDR3 is TGTGCCAGCAGCTTTTCAGCTTCAGGGAGGATTCAGCCCCAGCATTTT. Encoded protein: CASSFSASGRIQPQHF.

The chain uses TRBV28 and TRBJ1-1; D not certain. V dropped 3 bases and J dropped 1 base, with 6 bases sitting between them. Germline lookup yields CDR1 MDHEN and CDR2 SYDVKM. The CDR3 has 13 amino acids. Written as DNA, the CDR3 is TGTGCCAGCAGTTTCGAGGAGAACACTGAAGCTTTCTTT. It specifies CASSFEENTEAFF.